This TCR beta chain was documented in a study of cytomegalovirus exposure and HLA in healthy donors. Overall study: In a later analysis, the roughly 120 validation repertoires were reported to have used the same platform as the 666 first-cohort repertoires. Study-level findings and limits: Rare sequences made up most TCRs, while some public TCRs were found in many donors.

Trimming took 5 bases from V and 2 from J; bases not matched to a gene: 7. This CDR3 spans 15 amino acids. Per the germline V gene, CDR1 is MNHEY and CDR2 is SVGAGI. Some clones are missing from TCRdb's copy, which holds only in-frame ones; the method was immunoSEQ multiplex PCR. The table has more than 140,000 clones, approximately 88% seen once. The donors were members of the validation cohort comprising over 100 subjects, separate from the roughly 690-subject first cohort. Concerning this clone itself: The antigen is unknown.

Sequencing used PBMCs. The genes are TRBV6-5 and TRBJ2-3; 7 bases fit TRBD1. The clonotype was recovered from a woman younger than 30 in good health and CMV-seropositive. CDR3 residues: CASSADQGVTDTQYF. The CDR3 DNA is TGTGCCAGCAGTGCGGACCAGGGGGTCACAGATACGCAGTATTTT.